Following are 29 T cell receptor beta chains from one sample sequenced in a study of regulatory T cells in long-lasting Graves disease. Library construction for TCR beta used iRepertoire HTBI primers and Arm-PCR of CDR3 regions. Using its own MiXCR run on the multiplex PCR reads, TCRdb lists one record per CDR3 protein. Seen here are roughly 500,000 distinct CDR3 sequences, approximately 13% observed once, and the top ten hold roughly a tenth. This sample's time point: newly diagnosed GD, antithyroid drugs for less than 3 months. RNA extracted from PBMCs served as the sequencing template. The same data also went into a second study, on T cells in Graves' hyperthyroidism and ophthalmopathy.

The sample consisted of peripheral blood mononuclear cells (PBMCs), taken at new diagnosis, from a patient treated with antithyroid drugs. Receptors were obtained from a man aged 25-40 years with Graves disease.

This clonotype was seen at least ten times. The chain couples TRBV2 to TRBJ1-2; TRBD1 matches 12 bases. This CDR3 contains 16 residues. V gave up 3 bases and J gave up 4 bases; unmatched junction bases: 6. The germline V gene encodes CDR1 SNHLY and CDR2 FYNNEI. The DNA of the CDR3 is TGTGCCAGCAGTGATGGGACAGGGGGCATAATCTATGGCTACACCTTC. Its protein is CASSDGTGGIIYGYTF.

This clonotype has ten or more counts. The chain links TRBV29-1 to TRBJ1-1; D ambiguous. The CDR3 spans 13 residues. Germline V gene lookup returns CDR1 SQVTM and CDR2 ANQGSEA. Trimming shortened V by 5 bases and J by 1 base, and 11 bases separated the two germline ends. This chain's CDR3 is CSVMPVGNTEAFF. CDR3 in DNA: TGCAGCGTTATGCCAGTAGGGAACACTGAAGCTTTCTTT.

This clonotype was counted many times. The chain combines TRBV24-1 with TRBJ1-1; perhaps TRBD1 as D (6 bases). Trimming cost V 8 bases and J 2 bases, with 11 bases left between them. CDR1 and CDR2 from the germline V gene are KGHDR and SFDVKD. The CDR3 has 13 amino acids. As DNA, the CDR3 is TGTGCCACCAATCAGGGACATAACACTGAAGCTTTCTTT. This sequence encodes CATNQGHNTEAFF.

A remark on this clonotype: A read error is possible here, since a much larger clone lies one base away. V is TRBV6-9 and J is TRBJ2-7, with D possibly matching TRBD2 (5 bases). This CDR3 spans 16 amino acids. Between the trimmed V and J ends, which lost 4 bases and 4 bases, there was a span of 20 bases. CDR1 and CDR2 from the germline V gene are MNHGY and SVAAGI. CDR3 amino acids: CASSCSDPGIGYEQYF. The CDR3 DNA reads TGTGCCAGCAGTTGCTCGGATCCGGGAATAGGGTACGAGCAGTACTTC.

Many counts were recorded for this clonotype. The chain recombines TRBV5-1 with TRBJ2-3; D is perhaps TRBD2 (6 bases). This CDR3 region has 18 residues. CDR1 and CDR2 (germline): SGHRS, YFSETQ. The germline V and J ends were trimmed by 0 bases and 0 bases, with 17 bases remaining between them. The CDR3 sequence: CASSLGWGAGESTDTQYF. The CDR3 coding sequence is TGCGCCAGCAGCTTGGGGTGGGGAGCGGGTGAAAGCACAGATACGCAGTATTTT.

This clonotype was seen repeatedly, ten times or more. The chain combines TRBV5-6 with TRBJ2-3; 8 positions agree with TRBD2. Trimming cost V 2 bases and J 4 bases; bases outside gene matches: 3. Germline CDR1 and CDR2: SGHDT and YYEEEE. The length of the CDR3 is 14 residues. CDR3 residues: CASSLAGVPDTQYF. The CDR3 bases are TGTGCCAGCAGCTTAGCGGGAGTTCCAGATACGCAGTATTTT.

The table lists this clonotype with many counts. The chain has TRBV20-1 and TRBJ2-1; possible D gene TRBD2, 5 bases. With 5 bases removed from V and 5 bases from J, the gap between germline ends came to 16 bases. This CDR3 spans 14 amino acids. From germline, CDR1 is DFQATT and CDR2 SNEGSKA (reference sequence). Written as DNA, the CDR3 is TGCAGTGCTCTGACTGGACTGGACGACAATGAGCAGTTCTTC. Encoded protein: CSALTGLDDNEQFF.

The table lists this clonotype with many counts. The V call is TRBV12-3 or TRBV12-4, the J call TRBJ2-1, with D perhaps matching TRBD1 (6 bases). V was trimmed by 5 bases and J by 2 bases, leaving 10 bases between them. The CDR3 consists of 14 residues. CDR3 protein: CASSTGSPYNEQFF. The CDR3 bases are TGTGCCAGCAGTACAGGGTCCCCCTACAATGAGCAGTTCTTC.

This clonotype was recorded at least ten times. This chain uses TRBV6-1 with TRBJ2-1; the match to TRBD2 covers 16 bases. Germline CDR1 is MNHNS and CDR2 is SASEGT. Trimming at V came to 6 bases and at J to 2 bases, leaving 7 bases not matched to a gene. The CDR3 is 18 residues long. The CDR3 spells CASRAGLAGGPTYNEQFF. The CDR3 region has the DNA TGTGCCAGCAGAGCGGGACTAGCGGGAGGGCCGACCTACAATGAGCAGTTCTTC.

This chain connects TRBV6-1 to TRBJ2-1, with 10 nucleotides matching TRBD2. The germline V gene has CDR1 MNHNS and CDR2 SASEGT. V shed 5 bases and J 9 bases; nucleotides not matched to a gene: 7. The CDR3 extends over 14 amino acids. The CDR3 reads CASSRAGGRFEQFF. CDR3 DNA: TGTGCCAGCAGTAGAGCGGGAGGGCGGTTTGAGCAGTTCTTC.

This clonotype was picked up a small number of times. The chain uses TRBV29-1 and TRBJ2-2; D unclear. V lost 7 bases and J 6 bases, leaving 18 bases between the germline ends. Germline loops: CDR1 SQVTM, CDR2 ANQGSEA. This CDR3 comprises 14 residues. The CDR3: CSARPGAYAGELFF. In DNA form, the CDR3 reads TGCAGCGCCCGGCCGGGTGCTTACGCCGGGGAGCTGTTTTTT.

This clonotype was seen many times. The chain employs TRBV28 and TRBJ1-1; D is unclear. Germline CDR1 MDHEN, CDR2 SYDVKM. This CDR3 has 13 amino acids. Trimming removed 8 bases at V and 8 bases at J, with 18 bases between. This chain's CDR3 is CASFSADTEEAFF. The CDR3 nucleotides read TGTGCCAGCTTTAGTGCTGATACAGAAGAAGCTTTCTTT.

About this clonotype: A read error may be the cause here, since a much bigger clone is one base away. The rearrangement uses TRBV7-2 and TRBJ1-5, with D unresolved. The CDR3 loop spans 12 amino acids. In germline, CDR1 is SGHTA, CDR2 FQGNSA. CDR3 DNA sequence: TGTGCCAGCAGCCAAAGCAATCGGCCCCAGCATTTT. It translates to CASSQSNRPQHF.

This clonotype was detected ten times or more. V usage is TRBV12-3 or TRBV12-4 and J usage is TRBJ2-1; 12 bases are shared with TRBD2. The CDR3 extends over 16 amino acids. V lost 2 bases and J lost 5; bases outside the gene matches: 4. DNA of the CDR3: TGTGCCAGCAGTTTATGGACTAGCGGGATTAACAATGAGCAGTTCTTC. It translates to CASSLWTSGINNEQFF.

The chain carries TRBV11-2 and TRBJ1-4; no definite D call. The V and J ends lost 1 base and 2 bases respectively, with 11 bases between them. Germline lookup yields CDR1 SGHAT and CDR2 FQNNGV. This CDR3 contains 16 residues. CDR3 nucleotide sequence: TGTGCCAGCAGCTTAGGACGGGCCCTTACTAATGAAAAACTGTTTTTT. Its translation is CASSLGRALTNEKLFF.

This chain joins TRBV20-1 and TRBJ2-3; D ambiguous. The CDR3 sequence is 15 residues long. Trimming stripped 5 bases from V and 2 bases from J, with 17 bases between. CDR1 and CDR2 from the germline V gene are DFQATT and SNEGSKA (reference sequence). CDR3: CSAGRRAVITDTQYF. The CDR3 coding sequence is TGCAGTGCTGGTCGACGCGCGGTAATCACAGATACGCAGTATTTT.

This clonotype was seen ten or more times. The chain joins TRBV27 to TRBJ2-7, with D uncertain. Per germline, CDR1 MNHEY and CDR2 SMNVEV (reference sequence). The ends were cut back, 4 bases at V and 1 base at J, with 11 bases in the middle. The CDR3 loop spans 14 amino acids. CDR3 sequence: CASSSPPPSYEQYF. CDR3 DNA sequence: TGTGCCAGCAGTTCCCCCCCACCTTCCTACGAGCAGTACTTC.

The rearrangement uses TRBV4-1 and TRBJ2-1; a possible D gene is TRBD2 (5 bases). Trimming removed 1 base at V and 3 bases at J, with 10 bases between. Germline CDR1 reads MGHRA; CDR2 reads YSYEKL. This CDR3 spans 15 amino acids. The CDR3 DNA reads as TGCGCCAGCAGCCAAGTCAGCGGTGACTACAATGAGCAGTTCTTC. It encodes CASSQVSGDYNEQFF.

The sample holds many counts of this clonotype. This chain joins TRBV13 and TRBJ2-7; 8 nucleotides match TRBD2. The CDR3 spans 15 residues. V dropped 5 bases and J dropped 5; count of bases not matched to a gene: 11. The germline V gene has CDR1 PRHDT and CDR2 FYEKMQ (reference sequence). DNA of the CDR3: TGTGCCAGCAGCGGACACAGCGGGAGATTCGACGAGCAGTACTTC. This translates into CASSGHSGRFDEQYF. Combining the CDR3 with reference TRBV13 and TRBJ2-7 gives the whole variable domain AAGVIQSPRHLIKEKRETATLKCYPIPRHDTVYWYQQGPGQDPQFLISFYEKMQSDKGSIPDRFSAQQFSDYHSELNMSSLELGDSALYFCASSGHSGRFDEQYFGPGTRLTVT.

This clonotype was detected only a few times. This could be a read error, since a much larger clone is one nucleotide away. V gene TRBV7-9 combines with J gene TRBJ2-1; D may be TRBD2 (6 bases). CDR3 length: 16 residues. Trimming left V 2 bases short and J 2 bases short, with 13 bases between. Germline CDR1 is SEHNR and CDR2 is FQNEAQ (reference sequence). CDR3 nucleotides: TGTGCCAGCAGCTTAACCCCGACTAGACCCTACAATGAGCAGTTCTTC. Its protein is CASSLTPTRPYNEQFF.

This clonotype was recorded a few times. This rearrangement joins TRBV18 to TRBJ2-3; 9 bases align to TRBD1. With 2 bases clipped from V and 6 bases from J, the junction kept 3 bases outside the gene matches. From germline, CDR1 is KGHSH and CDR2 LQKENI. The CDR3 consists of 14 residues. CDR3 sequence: CASSPIQGADTQYF. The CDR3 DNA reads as TGTGCCAGCTCACCAATACAGGGGGCGGATACGCAGTATTTT. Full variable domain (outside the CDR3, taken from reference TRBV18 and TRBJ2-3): NAGVMQNPRHLVRRRGQEARLRCSPMKGHSHVYWYRQLPEEGLKFMVYLQKENIIDESGMPKERFSAEFPKEGPSILRIQQVVRGDSAAYFCASSPIQGADTQYFGPGTRLTVL.

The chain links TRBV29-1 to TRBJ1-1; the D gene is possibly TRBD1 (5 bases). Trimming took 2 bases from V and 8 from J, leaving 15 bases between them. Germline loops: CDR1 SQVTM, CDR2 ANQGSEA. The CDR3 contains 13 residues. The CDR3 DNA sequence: TGCAGCGTTGAAAAGAACCCCGGGGGAGAAGCTTTCTTT. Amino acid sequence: CSVEKNPGGEAFF.

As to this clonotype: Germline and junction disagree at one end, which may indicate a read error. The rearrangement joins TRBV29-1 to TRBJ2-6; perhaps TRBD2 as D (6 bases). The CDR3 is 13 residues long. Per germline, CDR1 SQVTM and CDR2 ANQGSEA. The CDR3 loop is CSARDSGANVPTF. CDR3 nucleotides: TGCAGCGCACGGGACTCTGGGGCCAACGTCCCGACTTTC.

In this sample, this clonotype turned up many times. The CDR3 coding sequence is TGCGCCAGCACTAGCTCTAGAGAGACCCAGTACTTC. The encoded protein is CASTSSRETQYF. The chain recombines TRBV5-1 with TRBJ2-5; tentative D call: TRBD2 (5 bases). The CDR3 covers 12 residues. Per the germline V gene, CDR1 is SGHRS and CDR2 is YFSETQ. V lost 6 bases to trimming and J lost 4 bases, with 10 bases between them.

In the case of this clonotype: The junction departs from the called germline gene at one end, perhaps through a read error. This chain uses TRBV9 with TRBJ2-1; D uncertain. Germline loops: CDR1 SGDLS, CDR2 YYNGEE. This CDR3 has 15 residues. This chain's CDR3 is CAISTTISSYNEQFF. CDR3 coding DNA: TGTGCCATCAGCACCACGATTAGCTCCTACAATGAGCAGTTCTTC.

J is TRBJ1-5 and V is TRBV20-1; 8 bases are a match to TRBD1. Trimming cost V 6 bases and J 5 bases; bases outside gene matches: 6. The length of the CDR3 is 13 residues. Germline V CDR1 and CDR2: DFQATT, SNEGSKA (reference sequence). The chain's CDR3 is CSAKDRAYQPQHF. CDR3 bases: TGCAGTGCAAAGGACAGGGCCTATCAGCCCCAGCATTTT.

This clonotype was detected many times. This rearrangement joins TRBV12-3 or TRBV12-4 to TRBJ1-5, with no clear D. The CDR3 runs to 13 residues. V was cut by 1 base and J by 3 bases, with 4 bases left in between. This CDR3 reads CASSLGHNQPQHF. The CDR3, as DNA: TGTGCCAGCAGTTTAGGCCACAATCAGCCCCAGCATTTT.

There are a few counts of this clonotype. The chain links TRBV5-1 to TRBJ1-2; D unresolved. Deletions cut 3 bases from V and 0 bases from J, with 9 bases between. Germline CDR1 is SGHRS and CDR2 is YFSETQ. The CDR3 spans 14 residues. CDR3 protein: CASSSQNTNYGYTF. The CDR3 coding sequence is TGCGCCAGCAGCTCCCAGAACACTAACTATGGCTACACCTTC.

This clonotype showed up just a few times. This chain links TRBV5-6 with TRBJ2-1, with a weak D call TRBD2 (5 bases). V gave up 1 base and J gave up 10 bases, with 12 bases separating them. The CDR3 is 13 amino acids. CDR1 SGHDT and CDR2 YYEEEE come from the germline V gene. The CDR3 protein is CASSLKLGSEQFF. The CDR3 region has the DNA TGTGCCAGCAGCTTGAAGTTGGGGAGCGAGCAGTTCTTC.